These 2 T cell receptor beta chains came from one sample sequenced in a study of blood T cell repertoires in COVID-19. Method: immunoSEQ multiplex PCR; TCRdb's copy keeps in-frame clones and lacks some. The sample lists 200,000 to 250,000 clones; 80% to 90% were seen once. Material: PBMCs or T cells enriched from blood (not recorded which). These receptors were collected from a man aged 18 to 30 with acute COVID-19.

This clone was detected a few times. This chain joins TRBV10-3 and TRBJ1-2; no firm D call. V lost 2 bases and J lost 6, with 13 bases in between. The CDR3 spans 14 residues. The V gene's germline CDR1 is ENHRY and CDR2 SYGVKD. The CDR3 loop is CAISEEGAEDGYTF. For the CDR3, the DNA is TGTGCCATCAGTGAGGAGGGCGCGGAAGATGGCTACACCTTC.

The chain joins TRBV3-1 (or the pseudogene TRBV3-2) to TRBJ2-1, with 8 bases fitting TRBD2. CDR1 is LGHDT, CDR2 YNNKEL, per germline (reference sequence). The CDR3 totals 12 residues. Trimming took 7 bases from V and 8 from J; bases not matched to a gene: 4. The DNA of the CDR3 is TGTGCCAGCAACCACGGGGGGGATGAGCAGTTCTTC. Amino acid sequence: CASNHGGDEQFF.